This TCR beta chain was retrieved from a study of T cell repertoires in cytomegalovirus infection. The CDR3 has 16 amino acids. V lost 5 bases, J lost 4 bases, and 8 bases stayed unmatched. Germline V gives CDR1 SGHTA, CDR2 FQGTGA. Each CDR3 protein is one row after TCRdb ran MiXCR on the reads. The sample has around 100,000 distinct CDR3 sequences, around 45% seen once. This clonotype was found a few times. The target antigen is unknown. This TCR came from a human donor in good health (CMV status not recorded). Some clones in this sample may be carry-over from other donors' samples. Source: CD8+ T cells from cultured PBMCs, taken from culture after CMV antigen stimulation. The V gene is TRBV7-3, the J gene TRBJ2-3; TRBD2 matches at 11 bases. As DNA, the CDR3 is TGTGCCAGCAGCGGCCTAGCGGGGGGATCGGCAGATACGCAGTATTTT. It encodes CASSGLAGGSADTQYF.